These 16 T cell receptor beta chains share one sample of origin, sequenced in a study of cytomegalovirus exposure and HLA in healthy donors (dated by TCRdb to about 2017). The library was prepared using the immunoSEQ multiplex PCR assay. For the multiplex PCR, a mixture combining 60 forward primers for TCR Vbeta segments and 13 reverse primers for TCR Jbeta segments was used. TCRdb provides this immuneACCESS table in a form limited to in-frame rearrangements. Some clones are lacking; in checked studies, under half of them reflect an unresolved V gene, and why the rest are absent is not known. This sample comprises 150,000 or so clones, 73% of them detected only once. The ten largest clonotypes hold approximately 1.8% of the sample. Sequences were obtained from PBMCs. The receptors derive from a woman under 30 in good health and CMV-seronegative.

The rearrangement uses TRBV28 and TRBJ1-2, with 8 bases matching TRBD1. The CDR3 length is 14 residues. The V gene end was trimmed by 4 bases and the J gene end by 4 bases; junction bases not matched to a gene: 5. The V gene's germline CDR1 is MDHEN and CDR2 SYDVKM. CDR3 coding DNA: TGTGCCAGCAGTTCAGGGGGCCCCTTCTATGGCTACACCTTC. This translates into CASSSGGPFYGYTF.

J is TRBJ1-2 and V is TRBV6-5; TRBD1 matches at 7 bases. The V gene's germline CDR1 is MNHEY and CDR2 SVGAGI. With V trimmed by 0 bases and J by 6 bases, 10 bases remained unmatched. The CDR3 covers 16 residues. The CDR3 loop is CASSYSGGQASDGYTF. The CDR3 nucleotides read TGTGCCAGCAGTTACTCTGGAGGACAGGCCTCCGATGGCTACACCTTC.

The chain uses TRBV5-1 and TRBJ2-5, with D tentatively TRBD1 (5 bases). Trimming cost V 3 bases and J 5 bases, with 14 bases left between them. This CDR3 comprises 14 residues. Germline loops: CDR1 SGHRS, CDR2 YFSETQ. The CDR3 sequence: CASSSGQGLETQYF. As DNA, the CDR3 is TGCGCCAGCAGCTCGGGTCAGGGATTGGAGACCCAGTACTTC.

The rearrangement links TRBV29-1 to TRBJ2-3, with D possibly matching TRBD2 (5 bases). This CDR3 spans 12 amino acids. The V gene lost 7 bases and the J gene lost 2 bases, with 10 bases spanning the gap. In germline, CDR1 is SQVTM, CDR2 ANQGSEA. This CDR3 reads CSEKRSTDTQYF. In nucleotides, the CDR3 is TGCAGCGAAAAGCGGTCCACAGATACGCAGTATTTT.

The chain uses TRBV4-3 and TRBJ2-1; 8 bases line up with TRBD1. CDR3 size: 17 residues. Germline trimming cut 0 bases from V and 5 bases from J; bases unmatched to any gene: 9. From germline, CDR1 is LGHNA and CDR2 YSLEER. The CDR3 nucleotides are TGCGCCAGCAGCCAAGATCGTTCGGTGACAGGGGACAATGAGCAGTTCTTC. Protein sequence: CASSQDRSVTGDNEQFF.

V usage is TRBV29-1 and J usage is TRBJ2-1; D uncertain. V dropped 0 bases and J dropped 14 bases, with 14 bases sitting between them. The CDR3 has 12 amino acids. CDR1 is SQVTM and CDR2 is ANQGSEA in the germline V gene. The CDR3 loop reads CSVEDLRQVKFF. In DNA, the CDR3 is TGCAGCGTTGAAGATCTTCGGCAGGTCAAGTTCTTC.

This chain joins TRBV18 and TRBJ2-1; 8 bases are shared with TRBD1. The J segment lost 5 bases and the V segment lost 3 bases, leaving 0 bases of the junction unmatched. The germline gives CDR1 KGHSH, CDR2 LQKENI. This CDR3 is 13 amino acids long. The CDR3 protein is CASSPDRDNEQFF. DNA of the CDR3: TGTGCCAGCTCACCGGACAGGGACAATGAGCAGTTCTTC.

The V call is TRBV4-3, the J call TRBJ1-2; D remains ambiguous. Germline V gene lookup returns CDR1 LGHNA and CDR2 YSLEER. V was clipped by 4 bases and J by 5 bases, with 17 bases between them. The CDR3 contains 15 residues. CDR3 nucleotides: TGCGCCAGCAGCCCTCAATCTATCGGAGGATATGGCTACACCTTC. Its translation: CASSPQSIGGYGYTF.

The table lists this clone with a few counts. The V and J genes are TRBV14 and TRBJ2-7, with D perhaps matching TRBD1 (6 bases). V lost 0 bases and J lost 5, with 20 bases in between. The CDR3 is 17 residues long. The germline gives CDR1 SGHDN, CDR2 FVKESK. In DNA, the CDR3 is TGTGCCAGCAGCCAAGATCTAGGTTCAGGGGAGTTCCACGAGCAGTACTTC. Protein product: CASSQDLGSGEFHEQYF.

The chain recombines TRBV4-1 with TRBJ2-7; 7 bases map to TRBD2. Unmatched junction bases numbered 5, after V lost 1 base and J lost 2 bases. Germline V gene sequence: CDR1 MGHRA, CDR2 YSYEKL. CDR3 length: 15 residues. In DNA, the CDR3 is TGCGCCAGCAGCCAAGGTCCTAGCGGCACCTACGAGCAGTACGTC. Its protein is CASSQGPSGTYEQYV.

The chain combines TRBV4-2 with TRBJ1-5, with D unclear. The CDR3 has 15 amino acids. Looked up from germline, CDR1 is LGHNA and CDR2 is YNFKEQ. V lost 1 base to trimming and J lost 6 bases, with 13 bases between them. CDR3 bases: TGTGCCAGCAGCCAAGGAGCAAGGTCTAGTCAGCCCCAGCATTTT. Residues: CASSQGARSSQPQHF.

V and J are TRBV4-3 and TRBJ2-3, with D possibly TRBD1 on 5 matching bases. The CDR3 is 17 residues long. Deletions cut 0 bases from V and 1 base from J, with 14 bases between. In germline, CDR1 is LGHNA, CDR2 YSLEER. DNA of the CDR3: TGCGCCAGCAGCCAAGATCGACTTGGACAACGCACAGATACGCAGTATTTT. Amino acids: CASSQDRLGQRTDTQYF.

The rearrangement links TRBV10-3 to TRBJ2-5, with D maybe TRBD2 (6 bases). The DNA end is more similar to TRBJ2-7, so the J call may be wrong. The CDR3 has 13 amino acids. Germline V gives CDR1 ENHRY, CDR2 SYGVKD. The CDR3 is CAIRTGDTYEQYF. In DNA, the CDR3 is TGTGCCATCAGGACGGGGGATACCTACGAGCAGTACTTC.

With regard to this clone: Sequence at one end of the junction differs from germline and may be a read error. The chain employs TRBV5-1 and TRBJ2-1; D uncertain. The CDR3 covers 13 residues. In germline, CDR1 is SGHRS, CDR2 YFSETQ. The CDR3 coding sequence is TGCGTCAGCAGCTTGGCAGGTCTGAATGAGCAGTTCTTC. It translates to CVSSLAGLNEQFF.

The chain combines TRBV9 with TRBJ2-1, with D maybe TRBD1 (5 bases). This CDR3 comprises 15 residues. Trimming shortened V by 0 bases and J by 2 bases, and 9 bases separated the two germline ends. CDR1 is SGDLS, CDR2 YYNGEE, per germline. The CDR3 here is CASSVVEGAYNEQFF. The CDR3 nucleotides read TGTGCCAGCAGCGTAGTCGAAGGGGCCTACAATGAGCAGTTCTTC.

The chain joins TRBV5-1 to TRBJ2-5; D is perhaps TRBD1 (5 bases). The CDR3 runs to 14 residues. Germline loops: CDR1 SGHRS, CDR2 YFSETQ. V was clipped by 0 bases and J by 3 bases, with 9 bases between them. Here the CDR3 DNA reads TGCGCCAGCAGCTTGGAAAGGGGTAAAGAGACCCAGTACTTC. It is translated as CASSLERGKETQYF.